A single T cell receptor beta chain is shown here with its context. This clone turned up a few times. Its specific antigen is unknown. Base qualities are not recorded, but no much larger clone differs from it by a single base. The data belong to a study of blood T cell repertoires in COVID-19 (TCRdb year 2020). About the investigation overall: The collaborator samples originated in the United States, Italy and Spain and spanned the acute and convalescent phases of COVID-19. The repertoires were released in a freely available public database intended as a resource for research on the immune response to SARS-CoV-2. The dataset comprised deeply sampled blood TCRbeta repertoires from subjects exposed to, actively infected with, or recovered from COVID-19. HLA class I and class II types, where available, came from metadata supplied by the sample provider rather than from assay-based typing. Samples were obtained from the ongoing ImmuneRACE study (first 160 participants) and from some 1,300 subjects provided by 6 global collaborators. A de-identified subject ID, COVID-19 status, age in years and sex were almost always included in the sample metadata. The material from the prospective study consisted of cDNA or gDNA derived from T cells, B-cell-depleted T cells, or PBMCs.

TCRbeta CDR3 regions were amplified from genomic DNA by means of the immunoSEQ Assay, a bias-controlled multiplex PCR. For the original study's pipeline: Within the assay, amplification of reference gene primers was used to estimate how many nucleated cells each sample contained. Sequence reads were collapsed and filtered to measure the absolute abundance of every unique TCRbeta CDR3 rearrangement. Productive Simpson clonality was computed per sample as the square root of Simpson's diversity index over productive rearrangements. The source is immuneACCESS, and TCRdb retained only in-frame sequences with V and J called. Part of the clones is not carried over; for the studies checked, unresolved V genes explain less than half of this, and the remainder is unexplained. From that table come the V and J calls and clone size; the DNA was used to work out D and trimming. The sample table lists 210,000 or so clones, around nine tenths of them with a count of one. Less than 3% of the sample comes from the top ten.

The paper's findings and limits, for the study overall: Clinical and demographic metadata were provided uncurated, with the amount varying by source and participant.

Looking up the germline V gene yields CDR1 MDHEN and CDR2 SYDVKM. The germline V and J ends show losses of 0 bases and 6 bases respectively, and no gene match explains 9 bases of the junction. The CDR3 measures 17 amino acids from cysteine to phenylalanine. Kept here is only the CDR3 DNA, which spans 51 bases and is read in frame from base 1. Each collaborating institution followed its own protocols to collect whole blood in K2EDTA tubes. Collaborator samples were shipped for TCRbeta analysis as frozen whole blood, isolated PBMCs, or DNA extracted from either sample type. Rearrangement joined TRBV28 to TRBJ2-7; TRBD2 fits 12 bases in the junction. This TCR was recovered from a woman aged 55 to 70 with acute or convalescent COVID-19. The sample was peripheral blood. The CDR3 region has the sequence CASSLWNLAGGPGEQYF. The nucleotide sequence reads TGTGCCAGCAGTTTATGGAATCTAGCGGGAGGGCCTGGCGAGCAGTACTTC. Where the CDR3 stops, the reference TRBV28 and TRBJ2-7 genes take over; the full variable domain is DVKVTQSSRYLVKRTGEKVFLECVQDMDHENMFWYRQDPGLGLRLIYFSYDVKMKEKGDIPEGYSVSREKKERFSLILESASTNQTSMYLCASSLWNLAGGPGEQYFGPGTRLTVT.